The clone carrying this T cell receptor (beta chain) was counted ten times or more. Library preparation (for TCRbeta) was performed with unique molecular identifiers. Each CDR3 protein gets one entry after TCRdb re-called the PCR reads with MiXCR. The sample consists of about 640,000 distinct CDR3 sequences, 16% of them appearing once. The record originates from a study of T-cell reconstitution after alpha-beta-depleted transplantation in children. This specimen consisted of PBMCs from the stem cell graft donor, obtained from the stem cell graft. The source is a human donor who donated a stem cell graft to a child with acute myeloid leukemia.

DNA for the CDR3: TGTGCCAGCAGCTTCATAGCGGGGGTGGAGACCCAGTACTTC. Encoded protein: CASSFIAGVETQYF. The chain combines TRBV5-5 with TRBJ2-5; 9 bases are a match to TRBD2. V trimming: 2 bases; J trimming: 5 bases; junction bases outside the gene matches: 4. This CDR3 is built from 14 residues. The germline V gene has CDR1 SGHKS and CDR2 YYEKEE (reference sequence).